A selection of T cell receptor beta chains follows, all from one sample in a study of radiotherapy plus CTLA-4 blockade in lung cancer. Measured with immunoSEQ multiplex PCR; TCRdb has only the in-frame clones, and not every one. The sample records roughly 92,000 clones, approximately 83% being singletons. The sample here was peripheral blood, taken from a patient treated with radiotherapy plus ipilimumab. The receptors come from a human donor with non-small cell lung cancer who had a partial response to radiotherapy plus ipilimumab. The CDR3 runs from the conserved cysteine through the conserved F or W. D genes are given only for firm matches. Not all rows give a size; the values are once, few, many and, for expanded clones, a class.

j_call: TRBJ2-1; clone_size: NA; d_call: NA; v_call: TRBV5-6; cdr3_aa: CASSDISSYNEQFF; cdr3_nt: TGTGCCAGCTCCGACATCAGCTCCTACAATGAGCAGTTCTTC
j_call: TRBJ1-5; clone_size: NA; d_call: NA; v_call: TRBV5-1; cdr3_aa: CASSSGQLNQPQHF; cdr3_nt: TGCGCCAGCAGCTCTGGACAGCTTAATCAGCCCCAGCATTTT
j_call: TRBJ1-1; clone_size: NA; d_call: NA; v_call: TRBV27; cdr3_aa: CASSSLQGMNTEAFF; cdr3_nt: TGTGCCAGCAGTTCCCTTCAGGGGATGAACACTGAAGCTTTCTTT
j_call: TRBJ2-3; clone_size: once; d_call: TRBD2; v_call: TRBV9; cdr3_aa: CASSVGTSGRGTDTQYF; cdr3_nt: TGTGCCAGCAGCGTAGGTACTAGCGGGAGAGGAACAGATACGCAGTATTTT
j_call: TRBJ1-2; clone_size: NA; d_call: NA; v_call: TRBV29-1; cdr3_aa: CSAGAWESGYTF; cdr3_nt: TGCAGCGCAGGGGCCTGGGAGTCTGGCTACACCTTC
j_call: TRBJ1-1; clone_size: NA; d_call: TRBD1; v_call: TRBV13; cdr3_aa: CASSFSTGGSWRDTEAFF; cdr3_nt: TGTGCCAGCAGCTTTTCAACAGGGGGATCTTGGCGGGACACTGAAGCTTTCTTT
j_call: TRBJ2-1; clone_size: NA; d_call: NA; v_call: TRBV20-1; cdr3_aa: CSATVNNEQFF; cdr3_nt: TGCAGTGCTACCGTAAACAATGAGCAGTTCTTC
j_call: TRBJ2-4; clone_size: NA; d_call: NA; v_call: TRBV6-1; cdr3_aa: CASSPGDIDIQYF; cdr3_nt: TGTGCCAGCAGCCCCGGGGACATCGACATTCAGTACTTC
j_call: TRBJ2-5; clone_size: NA; d_call: NA; v_call: TRBV28; cdr3_aa: CASSLRLMTQYF; cdr3_nt: TGTGCCAGCAGTTTGAGACTTATGACCCAGTACTTC
j_call: TRBJ2-7; clone_size: NA; d_call: NA; v_call: TRBV4-1; cdr3_aa: CASSPEAPRSYEQYF; cdr3_nt: TGCGCCAGCAGCCCGGAGGCCCCTCGGTCCTACGAGCAGTACTTC
j_call: TRBJ2-5; clone_size: NA; d_call: TRBD2; v_call: TRBV19; cdr3_aa: CASSTGGRVQETQYF; cdr3_nt: TGTGCCAGTAGTACCGGGGGGAGGGTCCAAGAGACCCAGTACTTC
j_call: TRBJ1-4; clone_size: NA; d_call: TRBD1; v_call: TRBV10-3; cdr3_aa: CAISRTGGWSTNEKLFF; cdr3_nt: TGTGCCATCAGCCGGACAGGGGGCTGGTCGACTAATGAAAAACTGTTTTTT
j_call: TRBJ1-5; clone_size: NA; d_call: NA; v_call: TRBV7-9; cdr3_aa: CASSKGGNQPQHF; cdr3_nt: TGTGCCAGCTCAAAAGGGGGCAATCAGCCCCAGCATTTT
j_call: TRBJ2-5; clone_size: NA; d_call: NA; v_call: TRBV7-9; cdr3_aa: CASSLGGDQETQYF; cdr3_nt: TGTGCCAGCAGCTTAGGCGGAGACCAAGAGACCCAGTACTTC
j_call: TRBJ1-1; clone_size: NA; d_call: TRBD1; v_call: TRBV10-3; cdr3_aa: CAIAGGGFGTEAFF; cdr3_nt: TGTGCCATCGCAGGGGGCGGGTTTGGCACTGAAGCTTTCTTT
j_call: TRBJ2-7; clone_size: NA; d_call: NA; v_call: TRBV28; cdr3_aa: CASSLTQAHEQYF; cdr3_nt: TGTGCCAGCAGCTTAACCCAGGCCCACGAGCAGTACTTC
j_call: TRBJ2-3; clone_size: NA; d_call: NA; v_call: TRBV29-1; cdr3_aa: CSIRGDGDTQYF; cdr3_nt: TGCAGCATAAGGGGTGACGGGGATACGCAGTATTTT
j_call: TRBJ2-1; clone_size: NA; d_call: TRBD2; v_call: TRBV2; cdr3_aa: CASRGGLAGVNEQFF; cdr3_nt: TGTGCCAGCAGGGGGGGACTAGCGGGGGTCAATGAGCAGTTCTTC
j_call: TRBJ2-2; clone_size: NA; d_call: NA; v_call: TRBV2; cdr3_aa: CASSRDTGELFF; cdr3_nt: TGTGCCAGCAGCCGGGACACCGGGGAGCTGTTTTTT
j_call: TRBJ2-3; clone_size: NA; d_call: NA; v_call: TRBV27; cdr3_aa: CASRPSGTITSVNTDTQYF; cdr3_nt: TGTGCCAGCAGACCCTCGGGGACAATAACTAGTGTTAACACAGATACGCAGTATTTT
j_call: TRBJ2-3; clone_size: NA; d_call: TRBD2; v_call: TRBV5-1; cdr3_aa: CASSLTVTSGTDTQYF; cdr3_nt: TGCGCCAGCAGCTTGACTGTGACTAGCGGCACAGATACGCAGTATTTT
j_call: TRBJ2-1; clone_size: NA; d_call: NA; v_call: TRBV19; cdr3_aa: CASNRQATNEQFF; cdr3_nt: TGTGCCAGTAACAGACAGGCCACTAATGAGCAGTTCTTC
j_call: TRBJ2-3; clone_size: NA; d_call: NA; v_call: TRBV11-2; cdr3_aa: CASSWEGVGTDTQYF; cdr3_nt: TGTGCCAGCAGCTGGGAGGGGGTCGGTACAGATACGCAGTATTTT
j_call: TRBJ2-5; clone_size: NA; d_call: TRBD2; v_call: TRBV14; cdr3_aa: CASSQPGLAGLETQYF; cdr3_nt: TGTGCCAGCAGCCAGCCGGGACTAGCGGGGTTGGAGACCCAGTACTTC
j_call: TRBJ2-3; clone_size: NA; d_call: TRBD2; v_call: TRBV19; cdr3_aa: CASTYDAAGGPLNTQYF; cdr3_nt: TGTGCCAGTACCTACGACGCCGCGGGAGGTCCTCTGAATACGCAGTATTTT
j_call: TRBJ2-1; clone_size: NA; d_call: TRBD2; v_call: TRBV4-1; cdr3_aa: CASSQEGGRTYNEQFF; cdr3_nt: TGCGCCAGCAGCCAAGAGGGAGGGAGGACCTACAATGAGCAGTTCTTC
j_call: TRBJ1-2; clone_size: NA; d_call: NA; v_call: TRBV6-1; cdr3_aa: CASSEVEDFLGYTF; cdr3_nt: TGTGCCAGCAGTGAAGTAGAGGATTTTCTTGGCTACACCTTC
j_call: TRBJ2-7; clone_size: NA; d_call: NA; v_call: TRBV30; cdr3_aa: CAWSRGRTYEQYF; cdr3_nt: TGTGCCTGGAGCCGGGGGAGGACCTACGAGCAGTACTTC
j_call: TRBJ1-2; clone_size: NA; d_call: TRBD1; v_call: TRBV6-5; cdr3_aa: CASSSGTGHGYTF; cdr3_nt: TGTGCCAGCAGCTCCGGGACAGGGCATGGCTACACCTTC
j_call: TRBJ1-2; clone_size: NA; d_call: NA; v_call: TRBV9; cdr3_aa: CASSETGYGYTF; cdr3_nt: TGTGCCAGCAGCGAAACAGGTTATGGCTACACCTTC
j_call: TRBJ2-2; clone_size: NA; d_call: TRBD2; v_call: TRBV28; cdr3_aa: CASSFPGLAGKNTGELFF; cdr3_nt: TGTGCCAGCAGTTTTCCCGGACTAGCGGGGAAAAACACCGGGGAGCTGTTTTTT
j_call: TRBJ2-3; clone_size: NA; d_call: TRBD1; v_call: TRBV9; cdr3_aa: CASSARDRGRGTDTQYF; cdr3_nt: TGTGCCAGCAGCGCCCGGGACAGGGGGCGCGGCACAGATACGCAGTATTTT
j_call: TRBJ2-5; clone_size: once; d_call: TRBD1; v_call: TRBV28; cdr3_aa: CASSSPGQGSSTQYF; cdr3_nt: TGTGCCAGCAGTAGTCCAGGACAGGGGAGTTCTACCCAGTACTTC
j_call: TRBJ2-5; clone_size: NA; d_call: NA; v_call: TRBV6-5; cdr3_aa: CASSYWPQETQYF; cdr3_nt: TGTGCCAGCAGTTACTGGCCACAAGAGACCCAGTACTTC
j_call: TRBJ2-1; clone_size: NA; d_call: TRBD2; v_call: TRBV9; cdr3_aa: CASSVEGGELAGGPYPYNEQFF; cdr3_nt: TGTGCCAGCAGCGTAGAAGGAGGGGAGCTAGCGGGAGGGCCGTATCCCTACAATGAGCAGTTCTTC
j_call: TRBJ1-4; clone_size: NA; d_call: NA; v_call: TRBV6-1; cdr3_aa: CASRGTAFNEKLFF; cdr3_nt: TGTGCCAGCAGGGGGACTGCTTTTAATGAAAAACTGTTTTTT
j_call: TRBJ1-1; clone_size: NA; d_call: NA; v_call: TRBV6-1; cdr3_aa: CASTRVGFDTEAFF; cdr3_nt: TGTGCCAGCACCAGGGTAGGGTTTGACACTGAAGCTTTCTTT
j_call: TRBJ1-5; clone_size: NA; d_call: NA; v_call: TRBV19; cdr3_aa: CASLSSGGSAGPQHF; cdr3_nt: TGTGCCAGTCTCTCCTCGGGGGGCTCGGCAGGGCCCCAGCATTTT
j_call: TRBJ2-5; clone_size: NA; d_call: NA; v_call: TRBV29-1; cdr3_aa: CSVAPFNRVGETQYF; cdr3_nt: TGCAGCGTCGCACCTTTTAACAGGGTAGGCGAGACCCAGTACTTC
j_call: TRBJ1-2; clone_size: NA; d_call: NA; v_call: TRBV19; cdr3_aa: CASSIGTGHHYGYTF; cdr3_nt: TGTGCCAGTAGTATAGGGACCGGACACCACTATGGCTACACCTTC
j_call: TRBJ2-5; clone_size: NA; d_call: TRBD1; v_call: TRBV30; cdr3_aa: CAWRDRLRGQETQYF; cdr3_nt: TGTGCCTGGAGGGACAGGCTCCGAGGGCAAGAGACCCAGTACTTC
j_call: TRBJ1-2; clone_size: NA; d_call: NA; v_call: TRBV6-5; cdr3_aa: CASSAQAAYGYTF; cdr3_nt: TGTGCCAGCAGTGCGCAGGCAGCCTATGGCTACACCTTC
j_call: TRBJ2-7; clone_size: NA; d_call: NA; v_call: TRBV28; cdr3_aa: CASSPSLGIGRSYEQYF; cdr3_nt: TGTGCCAGCAGCCCCTCTTTGGGGATAGGGAGGTCCTACGAGCAGTACTTC
j_call: TRBJ2-5; clone_size: few; d_call: NA; v_call: TRBV27; cdr3_aa: CASSSGGQGLLTQYF; cdr3_nt: TGTGCCAGCAGTTCGGGGGGCCAGGGTTTATTGACCCAGTACTTC
j_call: TRBJ1-3; clone_size: once; d_call: TRBD1; v_call: TRBV28; cdr3_aa: CASSLDRDTGNTIYF; cdr3_nt: TGTGCCAGCAGTTTAGACAGGGACACTGGAAACACCATATATTTT
j_call: TRBJ2-2; clone_size: NA; d_call: TRBD1; v_call: TRBV5-6; cdr3_aa: CASSFGQGRRELFF; cdr3_nt: TGTGCCAGCAGCTTTGGACAGGGGAGGCGGGAGCTGTTTTTT
j_call: TRBJ2-1; clone_size: once; d_call: TRBD2; v_call: TRBV5-1; cdr3_aa: CASSLALGREPRNEQFF; cdr3_nt: TGCGCCAGCAGCTTGGCCCTCGGGCGGGAGCCCCGGAATGAGCAGTTCTTC
j_call: TRBJ1-1; clone_size: NA; d_call: NA; v_call: TRBV19; cdr3_aa: CASLNLGRNTEAFF; cdr3_nt: TGTGCCAGTCTTAACCTAGGGAGGAACACTGAAGCTTTCTTT
j_call: TRBJ2-5; clone_size: NA; d_call: NA; v_call: TRBV28; cdr3_aa: CAGSLGQVETQYF; cdr3_nt: TGTGCCGGCAGTTTAGGTCAGGTAGAGACCCAGTACTTC
j_call: TRBJ2-1; clone_size: few; d_call: TRBD2; v_call: TRBV6-5; cdr3_aa: CASRSSGSSYNEQFF; cdr3_nt: TGTGCCAGCAGGTCTAGCGGCAGCTCCTACAATGAGCAGTTCTTC
j_call: TRBJ1-1; clone_size: NA; d_call: NA; v_call: TRBV5-1; cdr3_aa: CASSILTGNTEAFF; cdr3_nt: TGCGCCAGCAGTATATTGACAGGGAACACTGAAGCTTTCTTT
j_call: TRBJ1-4; clone_size: NA; d_call: NA; v_call: TRBV28; cdr3_aa: CASSATDYNEKLFF; cdr3_nt: TGTGCCAGCAGCGCGACAGATTATAATGAAAAACTGTTTTTT
j_call: TRBJ2-2; clone_size: NA; d_call: NA; v_call: TRBV18; cdr3_aa: CASSPLSATGELFF; cdr3_nt: TGTGCCAGCTCACCCCTTTCAGCGACCGGGGAGCTGTTTTTT
j_call: TRBJ2-7; clone_size: NA; d_call: NA; v_call: TRBV4-1; cdr3_aa: CASSQDPLSSYEQYF; cdr3_nt: TGCGCCAGCAGCCAAGATCCCCTGAGCTCCTACGAGCAGTACTTC
j_call: TRBJ1-1; clone_size: once; d_call: NA; v_call: TRBV18; cdr3_aa: CASSPRDTLNTEAFF; cdr3_nt: TGTGCCAGCTCACCCCGGGACACCTTGAACACTGAAGCTTTCTTT
j_call: TRBJ1-4; clone_size: NA; d_call: TRBD1; v_call: TRBV5-1; cdr3_aa: CASRTGSSGTNEKLFF; cdr3_nt: TGCGCCAGCAGGACAGGGTCTTCAGGCACTAATGAAAAACTGTTTTTT
j_call: TRBJ2-1; clone_size: NA; d_call: TRBD2; v_call: TRBV27; cdr3_aa: CASSLLTSVREQFF; cdr3_nt: TGTGCCAGCAGTTTACTTACTAGCGTCCGTGAGCAGTTCTTC
j_call: TRBJ2-1; clone_size: NA; d_call: NA; v_call: TRBV18; cdr3_aa: CASSYGGDEQFF; cdr3_nt: TGTGCCAGCTCATACGGCGGGGATGAGCAGTTCTTC